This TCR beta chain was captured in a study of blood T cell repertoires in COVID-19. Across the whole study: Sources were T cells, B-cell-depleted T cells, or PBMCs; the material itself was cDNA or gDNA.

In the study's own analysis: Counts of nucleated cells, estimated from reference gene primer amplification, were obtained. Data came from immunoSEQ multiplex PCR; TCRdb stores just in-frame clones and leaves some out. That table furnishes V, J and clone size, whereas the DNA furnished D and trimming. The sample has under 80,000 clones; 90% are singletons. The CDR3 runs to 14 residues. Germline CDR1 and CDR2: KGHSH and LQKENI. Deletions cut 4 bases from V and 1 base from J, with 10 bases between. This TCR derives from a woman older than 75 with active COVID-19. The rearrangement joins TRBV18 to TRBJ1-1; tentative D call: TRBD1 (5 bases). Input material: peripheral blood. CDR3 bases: TGTGCCAGCTCACAGGGGATCGAGAACACTGAAGCTTTCTTT. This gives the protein CASSQGIENTEAFF.